These 20 T cell receptor beta chains share one sample of origin, sequenced in a study of blood T cells in healthy people across ages. The use of a sample-barcoded 5' primer and a J-beta primer mix characterized a second PCR of roughly 6 to 12 cycles. TCRdb independently ran MiXCR on the 5' RACE reads; one entry per CDR3 protein. The repertoire holds over a million distinct CDR3 sequences, with 35% to 55% as singletons. Material for sequencing was blood. These receptors were taken from a woman aged 55-75 years in good health.

To note about this clonotype: This sequence may be a read error, since a much larger clone differs from it by one base. The V call is TRBV5-1, the J call TRBJ2-4; a possible D gene is TRBD2 (6 bases). The J call could be wrong; TRBJ2-7 is a better fit for the DNA end. The CDR3 totals 15 residues. Per the germline V gene, CDR1 is SGHRS and CDR2 is YFSETQ. The CDR3 sequence: CAGSLVGGGSYEQYF. The CDR3 nucleotides are TGCGCCGGCAGCTTGGTTGGCGGAGGGAGCTACGAGCAGTACTTC.

Many counts were recorded for this clonotype. CDR3: CASSPGQGGFYEQYF. The CDR3 DNA reads TGTGCCAGCAGCCCGGGACAGGGGGGGTTTTACGAGCAGTACTTC. The rearrangement uses TRBV7-6 and TRBJ2-7; 11 bases agree with TRBD1. V lost 5 bases, J lost 4 bases, and 7 bases stayed unmatched. Germline V CDR1 and CDR2: SGHVS, FNYEAQ. The CDR3 has 15 residues.

CDR3 sequence: CSVVRTGHSYEQYF. CDR3 coding DNA: TGCAGCGTTGTACGGACGGGGCACTCCTACGAGCAGTACTTC. The chain is built from TRBV29-1 and TRBJ2-7; D tentatively fits TRBD1 or TRBD2 (5 bases each). The length of the CDR3 is 14 residues. Germline values: CDR1 SQVTM, CDR2 ANQGSEA. Trimming left V 4 bases short and J 0 bases short, with 13 bases between.

This chain joins TRBV5-5 and TRBJ2-1; tentatively, D is TRBD2 (6 bases). The CDR3 runs 16 residues. Looked up from germline, CDR1 is SGHKS and CDR2 is YYEKEE (reference sequence). Trimming removed 6 bases at V and 2 bases at J, with 18 bases between. The CDR3 DNA reads as TGTGCCAGCAACCGGGCCGGGACTCCAACCTACAATGAGCAGTTCTTC. This sequence encodes CASNRAGTPTYNEQFF.

This chain joins TRBV5-1 and TRBJ2-7, with TRBD1 matching 11 bases. The J call may be incorrect, as the DNA end agrees better with TRBJ2-4. The CDR3 loop spans 23 amino acids. CDR1 and CDR2 from the germline V gene are SGHRS and YFSETQ. The CDR3 spells CASSLGGQGVSPAGVLLENIQYF. The DNA for the CDR3 is TGCGCCAGCAGCCTCGGGGGACAGGGGGTTTCGCCGGCGGGAGTCTTGCTGGAAAACATTCAGTACTTC.

V and J are TRBV15 and TRBJ1-6; the D is unclear. CDR3 length equals 17 residues. V was pared by 0 bases and J by 0 bases, with 9 bases between. Per germline, CDR1 LNHNV and CDR2 YYDKDF (reference sequence). As DNA, the CDR3 is TGTGCCACCAGCAGAGATTTGGCCAGCTCCTATAATTCACCCCTCCACTTT. Protein product: CATSRDLASSYNSPLHF.

This clonotype was detected a few times. The gene calls are TRBV28 and TRBJ2-7; 13 nucleotides align to TRBD2. V was clipped by 3 bases and J by 3 bases; unmatched bases: 14. The CDR3 is made up of 19 amino acids. Germline assignment: CDR1 MDHEN and CDR2 SYDVKM. Here the CDR3 reads CASSFYLTKGTSGIYEQYF. In nucleotides, the CDR3 is TGTGCCAGCAGTTTTTACTTAACTAAAGGGACTAGCGGGATCTACGAGCAGTACTTC.

The gene calls are TRBV7-2 and TRBJ2-3; the D gene is possibly TRBD2 (5 bases). V was shortened by 3 bases and J by 8 bases, with 12 bases between the two germline ends. Looked up from germline, CDR1 is SGHTA and CDR2 is FQGNSA. The CDR3 extends over 13 amino acids. The CDR3 here is CASSFPGLVTQYF. The CDR3 DNA is TGTGCCAGCAGCTTTCCCGGACTCGTTACGCAGTATTTT.

The rearrangement joins TRBV20-1 to TRBJ2-7; D possibly corresponds to TRBD2 (5 bases). The CDR3 totals 14 residues. Germline CDR1 is DFQATT and CDR2 is SNEGSKA (reference sequence). Trimming took 1 base from V and 1 from J, leaving 11 bases between them. In DNA form, the CDR3 reads TGCAGTGCTAGAGGGATGAGCGGATCCTACGAGCAGTACTTC. This gives the protein CSARGMSGSYEQYF.

This rearrangement joins TRBV7-6 to TRBJ2-6; possibly TRBD1 for D (6 bases). This CDR3 spans 22 amino acids. Between the trimmed V and J ends, which lost 4 bases and 2 bases, there was a span of 30 bases. Germline V gene data show CDR1 as SGHVS and CDR2 as FNYEAQ. The CDR3 loop reads CASSSSPSTGMVGSPGANVLTF. For the CDR3, the DNA is TGTGCCAGCAGCTCCAGCCCTTCTACAGGGATGGTAGGATCTCCTGGGGCCAACGTCCTGACTTTC.

The chain uses TRBV20-1 and TRBJ1-4, with TRBD1 as a possible D gene (5 bases). This CDR3 comprises 15 residues. Germline-derived CDR1 and CDR2 are DFQATT and SNEGSKA (reference sequence). Trimming stripped 0 bases from V and 6 bases from J, with 14 bases between. The DNA for the CDR3 is TGCAGTGCTAGAGATGGTGGGGGAGGAGATGAAAAACTGTTTTTT. Translating it yields CSARDGGGGDEKLFF.

Note on this clonotype: This may come from a read error, since a much larger clone is one base off. This chain joins TRBV6-2 or TRBV6-3 and TRBJ2-4; D gene uncertain. The end of the DNA aligns better with TRBJ2-5, so the J call may be wrong. The CDR3 sequence is 12 residues long. The germline CDR1 and CDR2 sequences are MNHEY and SVGEGT. CDR3 sequence (DNA): TGTGCCAGCAGCGTGATCCCAGAGACCCAGTACTTC. This codes for CASSVIPETQYF.

The chain combines TRBV6-2 or TRBV6-3 with TRBJ1-1, with unresolved D. The V gene's germline CDR1 is MNHEY and CDR2 SVGEGT. V was cut by 2 bases and J by 5 bases, with 9 bases left in between. This CDR3 is built from 13 residues. The DNA for the CDR3 is TGTGCCAGCAGTTACATTGGGAAAACTGAAGCTTTCTTT. Translated, it gives CASSYIGKTEAFF.

The rearrangement uses TRBV28 and TRBJ2-5, with D maybe TRBD1 (5 bases). Between the trimmed V and J ends, which lost 2 bases and 2 bases, there was a span of 15 bases. CDR3 length equals 16 residues. Germline V gives CDR1 MDHEN, CDR2 SYDVKM. The chain's CDR3 is CASSLLLDPGQETQYF. CDR3 DNA sequence: TGTGCCAGCAGTTTACTCTTGGACCCAGGGCAAGAGACCCAGTACTTC.

The chain recombines TRBV28 with TRBJ1-2; 7 bases align to TRBD1. Germline loops: CDR1 MDHEN, CDR2 SYDVKM. This CDR3 region has 13 residues. J was trimmed by 4 bases and V by 4 bases; bases with no gene match: 3. This CDR3 is CASSSGGIYGYTF. As DNA, the CDR3 is TGTGCCAGCAGTTCAGGGGGAATCTATGGCTACACCTTC.

This clonotype appeared a few times. CDR3 nucleotide sequence: TGTGCCAGCAGTTTCAGGACGATGGGTTATGGCTACACCTTC. This sequence encodes CASSFRTMGYGYTF. The V gene is TRBV6-5, the J gene TRBJ1-2; no clear D gene. Germline CDR1 is MNHEY and CDR2 is SVGAGI. Trimming removed 4 bases at V and 5 bases at J, with 14 bases between. CDR3 size: 14 residues.

This clonotype was picked up a small number of times. The rearrangement links TRBV10-3 to TRBJ1-1, with TRBD1 identical over 7 bases. Germline CDR1 and CDR2: ENHRY and SYGVKD. V shed 10 bases, J shed 1 base, and the junction held 12 bases outside the gene matches. The CDR3 sequence is 15 residues long. The CDR3 DNA follows: TGTGCCACCAAGAATCTGACAGGGAGGAACACTGAAGCTTTCTTT. Residues: CATKNLTGRNTEAFF.

This clonotype turned up a few times. The rearrangement joins TRBV20-1 to TRBJ2-3, with a tentative D call TRBD2 (6 bases). Trimming took off 3 bases at V and 3 bases at J, with 7 bases between the two ends. Germline lookup yields CDR1 DFQATT and CDR2 SNEGSKA (reference sequence). There are 12 residues in the CDR3. CDR3 amino acids: CSASGGTDTQYF. The CDR3 region has the DNA TGCAGTGCTAGTGGGGGGACAGATACGCAGTATTTT.

The chain joins TRBV5-1 to TRBJ2-7, with 9 bases fitting TRBD2. TRBJ2-1 matches the DNA end more closely, so the J call is doubtful. Germline V gene data show CDR1 as SGHRS and CDR2 as YFSETQ. The CDR3 extends over 15 amino acids. Here the CDR3 reads CASNNAGGDRREQFF. In DNA form, the CDR3 reads TGCGCCAGCAACAATGCGGGGGGGGATCGGCGTGAGCAGTTCTTC.

In DNA form, the CDR3 reads TGTGCCAGCAGTGACTCTTCCGGGACAGGGATCGAAAAACTGTTTTTT. It translates to CASSDSSGTGIEKLFF. J is TRBJ1-4 and V is TRBV2; TRBD1 matches at 9 bases. The CDR3 runs to 16 residues. The junction had 10 bases not matched to a gene; V was cut back by 3 bases and J by 8 bases. Germline CDR1 and CDR2: SNHLY and FYNNEI.